The 8 T cell receptor beta chains below come from one sample, sequenced in a study of early T cells in non-severe SARS-CoV-2 infection. From the 5' RACE reads, TCRdb called clonotypes with MiXCR, one entry per CDR3 protein. The table records roughly 110,000 distinct CDR3 sequences, around 10% of them present only once. The sample taken for sequencing was whole blood. The source of these receptors is an adult who was a healthcare worker with PCR-confirmed SARS-CoV-2 infection or an uninfected control (not recorded which).

This clonotype was seen ten or more times. The chain carries TRBV7-2 and TRBJ2-7; D not resolved. The CDR3 loop spans 13 amino acids. With 5 bases removed from V and 3 bases from J, the gap between germline ends came to 11 bases. Germline values: CDR1 SGHTA, CDR2 FQGNSA. As DNA, the CDR3 is TGTGCCAGCAGCCCATCTGGGGTCTACGAGCAGTACTTC. Translation: CASSPSGVYEQYF.

The genes are TRBV5-1 and TRBJ2-2, with D perhaps being TRBD1 or TRBD2 (5 bases each). The ends were cut back, 3 bases at V and 4 bases at J, with 16 bases in the middle. The CDR3 loop spans 16 amino acids. Germline V gene data show CDR1 as SGHRS and CDR2 as YFSETQ. CDR3 DNA sequence: TGCGCCAGCAGCTCCGATTGGGGGTTGGGCACCGGGGAGCTGTTTTTT. Its translation is CASSSDWGLGTGELFF.

This clonotype was found many times. This chain uses TRBV6-5 with TRBJ2-7; D might be TRBD2 (5 bases). Germline V gene sequence: CDR1 MNHEY, CDR2 SVGAGI. Trimming took 5 bases from V and 6 from J, leaving 14 bases between them. This CDR3 has 13 amino acids. The CDR3 DNA is TGTGCCAGCAGTCCTGGACTGCACCGCGAGCAGTACTTC. This codes for CASSPGLHREQYF.

At least ten counts were recorded for this clonotype. The chain combines TRBV2 with TRBJ2-7; D tentatively reads TRBD1 or TRBD2 (6 bases each). The germline V and J ends were trimmed by 5 bases and 0 bases, with 14 bases remaining between them. Germline V gives CDR1 SNHLY, CDR2 FYNNEI. This CDR3 spans 15 amino acids. As DNA, the CDR3 is TGTGCCAGCAGTAGAGGGGGGCGTAGCTCCTACGAGCAGTACTTC. It yields the protein CASSRGGRSSYEQYF.

This clonotype turned up a few times. V usage is TRBV6-2 or TRBV6-3 and J usage is TRBJ1-5, with TRBD1 as a possible D gene (5 bases). V lost 6 bases, J lost 3 bases, and 12 bases lay in between. The CDR3 extends over 14 amino acids. Looked up from germline, CDR1 is MNHEY and CDR2 is SVGEGT. This CDR3 reads CASRPRQLNQPQHF. The CDR3, as DNA: TGTGCCAGCAGACCTAGACAGCTCAATCAGCCCCAGCATTTT.

As regards this clonotype: Just one base apart from a much larger clone, this may be a read error. The chain has TRBV7-9 and TRBJ2-1; D not certain. The CDR3 is made up of 12 amino acids. Germline V gene data show CDR1 as SEHNR and CDR2 as FQNEAQ (reference sequence). CDR3 region: CVSSPYYNEQFF. CDR3 DNA sequence: TGTGTCAGCAGCCCGTACTACAATGAGCAGTTCTTC.

CDR3 amino acids: CASSLALGGRAGELFF. The CDR3 DNA is TGTGCCAGCAGCTTAGCGCTCGGGGGAAGGGCCGGGGAGCTGTTTTTT. The V gene is TRBV7-2, the J gene TRBJ2-2; a weak D match, TRBD2 (6 bases). V lost 0 bases and J lost 6, with 14 bases in between. CDR1 SGHTA and CDR2 FQGNSA come from the germline V gene. CDR3 length: 16 residues.

The sample holds many counts of this clonotype. The V call is TRBV10-1, the J call TRBJ2-1; D might be TRBD2 (7 bases). The CDR3 covers 16 residues. V was trimmed by 1 base and J by 9 bases, leaving 19 bases between them. CDR1 is WNHNN and CDR2 is SYGVQD in the germline V gene (reference sequence). DNA for the CDR3: TGCGCCAGCAGTGAGTTTGTAGCGGGCCGAGGGGGTGAGCAGTTCTTC. Amino acid sequence: CASSEFVAGRGGEQFF.